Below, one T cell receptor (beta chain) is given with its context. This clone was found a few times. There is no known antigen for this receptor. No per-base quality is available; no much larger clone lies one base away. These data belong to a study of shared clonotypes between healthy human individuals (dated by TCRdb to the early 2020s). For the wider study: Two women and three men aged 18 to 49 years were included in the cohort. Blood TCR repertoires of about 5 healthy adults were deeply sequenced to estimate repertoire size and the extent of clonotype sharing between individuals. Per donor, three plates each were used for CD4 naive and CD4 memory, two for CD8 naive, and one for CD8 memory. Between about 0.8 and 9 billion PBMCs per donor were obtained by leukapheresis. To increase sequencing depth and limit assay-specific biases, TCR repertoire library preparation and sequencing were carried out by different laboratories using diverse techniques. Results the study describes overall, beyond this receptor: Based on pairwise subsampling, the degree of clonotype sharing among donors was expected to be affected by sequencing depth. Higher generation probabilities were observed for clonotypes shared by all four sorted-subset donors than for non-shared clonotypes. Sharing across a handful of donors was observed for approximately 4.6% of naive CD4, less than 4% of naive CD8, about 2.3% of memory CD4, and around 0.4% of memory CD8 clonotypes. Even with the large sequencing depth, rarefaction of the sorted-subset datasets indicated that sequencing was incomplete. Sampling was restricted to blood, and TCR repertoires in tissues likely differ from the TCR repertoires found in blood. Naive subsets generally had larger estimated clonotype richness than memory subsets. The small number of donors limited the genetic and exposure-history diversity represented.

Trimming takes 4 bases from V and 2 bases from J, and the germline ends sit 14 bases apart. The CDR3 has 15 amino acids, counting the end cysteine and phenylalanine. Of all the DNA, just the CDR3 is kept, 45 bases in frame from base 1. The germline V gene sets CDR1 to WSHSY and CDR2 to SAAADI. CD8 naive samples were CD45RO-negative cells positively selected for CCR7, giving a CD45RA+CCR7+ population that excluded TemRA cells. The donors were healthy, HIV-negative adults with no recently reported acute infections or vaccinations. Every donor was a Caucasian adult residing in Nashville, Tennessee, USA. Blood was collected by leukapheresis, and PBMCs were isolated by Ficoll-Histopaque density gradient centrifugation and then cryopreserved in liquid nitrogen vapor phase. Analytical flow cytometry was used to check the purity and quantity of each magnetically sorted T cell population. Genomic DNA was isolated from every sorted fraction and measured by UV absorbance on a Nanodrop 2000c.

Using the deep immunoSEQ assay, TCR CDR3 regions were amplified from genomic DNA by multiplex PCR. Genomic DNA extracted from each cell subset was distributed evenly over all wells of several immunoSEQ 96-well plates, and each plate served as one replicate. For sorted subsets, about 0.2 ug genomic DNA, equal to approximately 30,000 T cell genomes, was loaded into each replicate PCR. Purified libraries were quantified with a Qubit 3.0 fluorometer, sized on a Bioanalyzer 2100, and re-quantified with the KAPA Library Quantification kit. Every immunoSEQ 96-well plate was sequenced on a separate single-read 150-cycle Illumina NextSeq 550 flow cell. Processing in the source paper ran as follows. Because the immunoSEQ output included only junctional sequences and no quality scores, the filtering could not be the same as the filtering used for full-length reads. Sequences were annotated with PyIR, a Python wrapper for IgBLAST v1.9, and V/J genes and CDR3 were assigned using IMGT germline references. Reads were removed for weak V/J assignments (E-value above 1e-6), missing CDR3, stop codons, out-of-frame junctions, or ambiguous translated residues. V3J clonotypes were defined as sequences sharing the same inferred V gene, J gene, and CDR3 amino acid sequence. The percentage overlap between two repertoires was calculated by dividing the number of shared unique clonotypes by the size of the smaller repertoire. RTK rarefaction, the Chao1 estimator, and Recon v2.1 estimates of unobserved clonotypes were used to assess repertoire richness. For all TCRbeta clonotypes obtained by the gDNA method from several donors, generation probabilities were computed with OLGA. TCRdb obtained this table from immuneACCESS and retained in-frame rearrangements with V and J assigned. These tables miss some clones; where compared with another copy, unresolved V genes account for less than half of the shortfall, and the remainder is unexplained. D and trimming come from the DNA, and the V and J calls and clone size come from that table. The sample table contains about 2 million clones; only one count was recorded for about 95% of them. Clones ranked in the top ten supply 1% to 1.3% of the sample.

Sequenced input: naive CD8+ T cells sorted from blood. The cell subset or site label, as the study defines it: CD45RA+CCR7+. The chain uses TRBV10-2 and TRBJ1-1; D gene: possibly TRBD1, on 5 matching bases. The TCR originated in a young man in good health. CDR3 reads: CASSGTGTVNTEAFF. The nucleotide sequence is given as TGCGCCAGCAGTGGGACCGGGACGGTTAACACTGAAGCTTTCTTT.